This TCR beta chain was sequenced in a study of cytomegalovirus exposure and HLA in healthy donors (dated by TCRdb to 2016 to 2017). Some background on the complete study: In an earlier analysis of some 610 of the donors, around 300 Gb of sequence data and 117 million unique TCR beta sequences from about 190 million T cells were reported. All discovery cohort repertoires had been generated on a single sequencing platform. On average, around 200,000 unique TCR beta nucleotide sequences were sequenced per donor among about 400 genotyped donors of the cohort, with 15% to 20% of those sequences being non-productive. A later analysis re-examined previously published TCR beta repertoires from about 670 donors and added high-resolution HLA genotyping to investigate patterns of TCR occurrence. The aim of the study was to test whether cataloging public T cell receptors could identify signatures of past pathogen exposure. Of the approximately 400 genotyped donors, over 80% were placed in the genetic ancestry cluster associated with self-reported Caucasian donors. About five DR-DQ haplotypes were treated as single units for association and clustering because of strong linkage in the cohort. The number of typed donors differed by locus: about 620-640 for A, B, C, DRB1 and DQB1; approximately 530 for DQA1; some 590 for DPA1; and roughly 470 for DPB1. Genome-wide SNP genotypes for about 55% of the roughly 670 donors were used in a later genetic analysis, which treated that subset as a discovery cohort. Roughly 300 gigabases of sequencing data and roughly 90 million unique TCR sequences were included in an early release covering around 650 HLA-typed donors. The study used immunosequencing to profile the T cell repertoires of approximately 630 subjects and linked those repertoires to cytomegalovirus serostatus. Donor age, sex, ethnicity and CMV serostatus were collected together with the repertoire data. In addition to the first cohort of 650 to 750 subjects, a separate validation cohort of 100 to 150 different subjects was used. An earlier analysis of around 640 of the donors used high-throughput TCR beta sequencing to judge whether each TCR beta V gene segment behaved as functional or pseudogenic. HLA typing included class I and class II loci at four-digit resolution. To predict cytomegalovirus infection status, the study brought together high-throughput TCR immunosequencing, statistical association of individual TCRs with disease status, and machine learning. Rather than using new phenotypic data, the later analysis identified candidate immune exposures from TCR beta sequences and from how often those sequences occurred across donors. General findings and caveats noted by the study authors: Broadly in line with IMGT annotations, most TCR beta V segments showed up in productive rearrangements about 87% or about 30% of the time in an earlier analysis of approximately 600 of the donors. According to the authors, the approach could potentially be generalized to other disease states and immunological phenotypes. Most TCR sequences were seen in very few donors, while some public TCRs were found in many individuals. Assigning TCR associations to individual alleles was difficult when HLA alleles, especially DR and DQ, strongly co-occurred. A further reported finding was that TCR beta sequences accurately predicted the HLA-A and HLA-B alleles for most subjects in the first cohort. A later analysis found that most CMV-associated TCR beta chains appeared HLA-restricted, with HLA associations seemingly driven largely by CMV exposure. A later analysis reported that several top co-occurrence clusters appeared linked to parvovirus B19, influenza, CMV and Epstein-Barr virus. Because counts were too low, some 17 rarely observed V segments, including chromosome 9 orphons, were left out of the earlier analysis of 500 to 650 of the donors. Because HLA typing was unavailable for some donors at each locus, only the typed subset was used in association tests. In a later genetic analysis, fewer N-insertions in productive TCRs were reported among donors in an Asian-associated ancestry cluster than the roughly 700-donor mean. In vitro tests confirmed that a few of the cytomegalovirus-associated TCR beta chains recognize cytomegalovirus antigens. Correlated functional status among segregating V segments might reflect linkage disequilibrium, but an unknown experimental factor could not be ruled out. A later analysis found that TCR association rates varied across HLA loci, with DRB1 alleles showing the most associated TCRs and HLA-C alleles the fewest. In a later genetic analysis, a missense DCLRE1C variant was associated with V-gene and J-gene trimming of TCR beta chains, and the association was replicated in an independent cohort. Sequencing depth was assumed to be roughly uniform across donors in the presence/absence analyses, though that assumption may not hold. The study listed 150 to 200 TCR beta chains as associated with cytomegalovirus. Compared with equally common non-associated chains, HLA-associated TCR beta chains in a later analysis were more clonally expanded and had lower generation probabilities. A group of highly shared sequence variants was considered likely to be a technical artifact of the sequencing pipeline. For the cohort, immune exposure information was limited to CMV serostatus. Specific HLA alleles were associated with 15,000 to 20,000 TCR beta sequences at a false discovery rate of 0.05 in a later analysis. This cohort had only TCR beta chains sequenced, and the lack of alpha or paired-chain data limited which features could be detected. The classifier was reported to diagnose cytomegalovirus status with high specificity and sensitivity in both the original cohort and the validation cohort.

The library was made by the immunoSEQ multiplex PCR assay. For the multiplex PCR, a mixture combining 60 forward primers for TCR Vbeta segments and 13 reverse primers for TCR Jbeta segments was used. The CDR3 region of rearranged TCR beta genes was amplified from genomic DNA by a multiplex PCR assay. The amplified TCR beta libraries were sequenced on the Illumina HiSeq System as 87-base-pair reads. On the study's bioinformatics: In a later analysis, tens of millions of unique TCR beta chains were counted across the roughly 610 repertoires, and approximately 9.9 million of these chains were shared by at least two donors. Raw reads were error-corrected and collapsed into unique sequences by a nearest-neighbor algorithm in which closely related sequences were merged to remove PCR and sequencing errors. V, D and J gene segments were assigned by aligning CDR3 sequences to IMGT reference sequences. For a sequence to be retained, a match of at least six nucleotides to both a V gene segment and a J gene segment was required. Rearrangements were classified as productive when the CDR3 lacked stop codons and remained in frame with V and J, and all other rearrangements were classified as non-productive. Following IMGT convention, CDR3 was defined as the stretch from the second conserved V-encoded cysteine up to the conserved J-encoded phenylalanine. The earlier analysis of 587 of the donors excluded any sequence lacking an unambiguous match to a single V gene segment. An earlier analysis of approximately 590 of the donors called V segments functional above 56.7% productive rearrangements and segregating when the between-donor standard deviation exceeded 5%. To diagnose cytomegalovirus status from the catalog of TCR beta chain sequences, a statistical classification framework was built. In a later analysis, V and J genes were assigned by comparing TCR nucleotide sequences against IMGT/GENE-DB human TR gene sequences. The TCRdist pipeline was used in a later analysis to assign CDR3 sequences and most-parsimonious VDJ recombination scenarios. In a later analysis, each TCR beta chain was defined by its CDR3 amino acid sequence together with its V-gene family, and reads lacking a unique V-gene family were excluded. In a later analysis, approximately 590 highly shared, low-generation-probability nucleotide sequences were removed to address suspected cross-contamination and a sequencing artifact. For each public chain, a later analysis derived a clonal expansion index from normalized ranks of inferred template counts within each repertoire. In a later analysis, generation probabilities were computed with a VDJ recombination model fitted to out-of-frame rearrangements, and the resulting probabilities were checked against IGoR. Hypergeometric tests were used in a later analysis to score TCR-TCR, TCR-HLA and TCR-CMV co-occurrence, with a repertoire-size bias correction applied to the TCR pairs. In a later analysis, false discovery rates were estimated by permuting HLA or CMV assignments 20 times. A later analysis grouped co-occurring TCRs with DBSCAN, adding TCRdist sequence similarity when clustering within HLA-allele-positive subsets. For co-occurrence clustering, repertoires with fewer than 30,000 or more than 120,000 public chains were excluded, along with 5 or 6 repertoires with anomalous nucleotide sharing. Here the immuneACCESS table is served through TCRdb, limited to in-frame sequences with V and J called. Missing clones are a known gap in these copies; in checked studies unresolved V genes cover under half, and the rest lacks a known reason. V and J calls plus clone size are reproduced from that table; the DNA served to infer D and trimming. This sample lists 110,000 or so clones; 82% were detected once. 2.5% of the sample rests with the top ten.

Comment on this clone: The antigen this receptor binds is unknown. Base quality data are lacking; no much larger clone is found one base away.

In total, around 600 healthy bone marrow donors made up the cohort. At the time of sampling, every cohort member was nominally healthy, though immune exposures that went unrecorded were likely present. The donor tested CMV seronegative and was one of the 352 seronegative cohort members. A peripheral blood sample was provided by each donor, and peripheral blood mononuclear cells were used for TCR beta sequencing. Genomic DNA was extracted from the blood cell samples with the Qiagen DNeasy Blood Extraction Kit. The sequencing input was PBMCs. This sequence originates from a woman aged 18 to 35 in good health and CMV-seronegative.

The sequenced DNA is TGTGCCAGCAGTTTTTGGGGACAGGGTGACATTCAGTACTTC. The translation is CASSFWGQGDIQYF. The V and J genes are TRBV27 and TRBJ2-4, with 9 bases aligning to TRBD1. Compared with germline, V lacks 3 bases and J lacks 8 bases; bases without a gene match: 5. From its cysteine to its phenylalanine, the CDR3 spans 14 amino acids. The retained sequence is limited to the CDR3, 42 bases, with the frame set at the first base. The germline V gene (reference sequence) provides CDR1 MNHEY and CDR2 SMNVEV.